This is a list of T cell receptor beta chains from one sample in a study of blood T cell repertoires in COVID-19. This table comes from immunoSEQ multiplex PCR, and its TCRdb copy is limited to in-frame clones, with some not included. The sample shows approximately 280,000 clones, roughly 85% of them seen only once. The sample taken for sequencing was PBMCs or T cells enriched from blood (not recorded which). These receptor sequences come from a man between 35 and 55 years old who had been exposed to COVID-19. Both conserved end residues are part of each CDR3. The D gene is left open where the match is weak. Not every row has a clone size; where given, it reads once, few, many or a size class.

d_call clone_size cdr3_length j_call v_call cdr3_aa cdr3_nt
NA NA 11 TRBJ2-1 TRBV20-1 CSARNRDNQFF TGCAGTGCTAGAAACCGGGACAATCAGTTCTTC
TRBD1 NA 17 TRBJ2-7 TRBV2 CASNSAGTGVRSYEQYF TGTGCCAGCAATTCTGCCGGGACAGGTGTACGCTCCTACGAGCAGTACTTC
NA once 14 TRBJ2-7 TRBV27 CASRGAGIPYEQYF TGTGCCAGCAGGGGGGCTGGGATTCCCTACGAGCAGTACTTC
NA NA 13 TRBJ1-1 TRBV11-2 CASSLEWRGPAFF TGTGCCAGCAGCTTAGAATGGCGGGGGCCAGCTTTCTTT
NA NA 12 TRBJ2-5 TRBV12-3/TRBV12-4 CASSNTGETQYF TGTGCCAGCAGTAATACAGGGGAGACCCAGTACTTC
TRBD1 once 17 TRBJ1-6 TRBV7-9 CASSLVQGATYNSPLHF TGTGCCAGCAGCTTAGTTCAGGGGGCCACCTATAATTCACCCCTCCACTTT
NA few 11 TRBJ2-5 TRBV3-1/TRBV3-2 CASSQVGEEYF TGTGCCAGCAGCCAAGTCGGGGAGGAGTACTTC
NA NA 14 TRBJ2-4 TRBV2 CASSEELAKNIQYF TGTGCCAGCAGTGAAGAGCTAGCCAAAAACATTCAGTACTTC
NA once 12 TRBJ1-5 TRBV12-3/TRBV12-4 CASRLQNQPQHF TGTGCCAGCCGACTGCAAAATCAGCCCCAGCATTTT
TRBD2 once 15 TRBJ2-1 TRBV5-6 CASSLVQLASHEQFF TGTGCCAGCAGCTTGGTCCAACTAGCGAGCCATGAGCAGTTCTTC
NA NA 14 TRBJ1-1 TRBV5-1 CASSFGAENTEAFF TGCGCCAGCAGCTTTGGTGCAGAGAACACTGAAGCTTTCTTT
NA NA 18 TRBJ1-4 TRBV2 CASSEGTVVRNKSEKLFF TGTGCCAGCAGTGAGGGCACAGTCGTTAGGAATAAATCAGAAAAACTGTTTTTT
TRBD2 few 14 TRBJ2-5 TRBV30 CAWRVGGPQETQYF TGTGCCTGGAGGGTGGGAGGGCCCCAAGAGACCCAGTACTTC
TRBD2 NA 12 TRBJ2-3 TRBV7-2 CADSGSRNTQYF TGTGCCGATAGCGGGAGTCGAAATACGCAGTATTTT
NA few 13 TRBJ2-6 TRBV5-4 CASSSFGANVLTF TGTGCCAGCAGCTCCTTTGGGGCCAACGTCCTGACTTTC
NA NA 12 TRBJ2-7 TRBV28 CASAIALAEQYF TGTGCCAGCGCGATAGCTTTGGCCGAGCAGTACTTC
NA NA 10 TRBJ1-2 TRBV7-9 CASSPGGYTF TGTGCCAGCAGCCCGGGGGGCTACACCTTC
NA NA 15 TRBJ2-2 TRBV19 CASSIAGANTGELFF TGTGCCAGTAGTATAGCGGGAGCGAACACCGGGGAGCTGTTTTTT
TRBD2 NA 18 TRBJ2-7 TRBV7-3 CASSFTSGRADLSYEQYF TGTGCCAGCAGCTTCACCAGCGGGAGGGCCGATCTCTCCTACGAGCAGTACTTC
TRBD2 NA 16 TRBJ2-5 TRBV5-1 CASSRTSGRAGETQYF TGCGCCAGCAGTCGGACTAGCGGGAGGGCCGGAGAGACCCAGTACTTC
TRBD2 once 14 TRBJ2-1 TRBV29-1 CSVTSGSPYNEQFF TGCAGCGTGACTAGCGGGAGTCCCTACAATGAGCAGTTCTTC
NA NA 12 TRBJ2-1 TRBV13 CASSLGWAEQFF TGTGCCAGCAGCTTAGGATGGGCTGAGCAGTTCTTC
TRBD2 NA 14 TRBJ2-3 TRBV6-2/TRBV6-3 CASSYGLDPYTQYF TGTGCCAGCAGTTATGGACTAGATCCATATACGCAGTATTTT
NA few 14 TRBJ1-1 TRBV19 CASSFSLVDTEAFF TGTGCCAGTAGTTTTTCCCTCGTCGACACTGAAGCTTTCTTT
NA NA 15 TRBJ2-1 TRBV9 CASSALEGEYNEQFF TGTGCCAGCAGCGCACTAGAGGGGGAGTACAATGAGCAGTTCTTC
NA NA 14 TRBJ1-1 TRBV3-1/TRBV3-2 CASGASGTTGEAFF TGTGCCAGCGGAGCAAGCGGCACCACGGGAGAAGCTTTCTTT
NA NA 15 TRBJ2-1 TRBV5-1 CASSSPDRPSDEQFF TGCGCCAGCAGCTCGCCAGACAGGCCTTCGGATGAGCAGTTCTTC
NA NA 14 TRBJ2-5 TRBV25-1 CASSEPGLQETQYF TGTGCCAGCAGTGAACCGGGACTTCAAGAGACCCAGTACTTC
NA NA 12 TRBJ2-7 TRBV19 CASSNSHREQYF TGTGCCAGTAGTAACTCCCACCGCGAGCAGTACTTC
NA NA 15 TRBJ2-1 TRBV30 CAWTMGSENLNEQFF TGTGCCTGGACCATGGGGAGCGAGAACCTCAATGAGCAGTTCTTC
NA NA 14 TRBJ1-2 TRBV19 CASSSTGGARDYTF TGTGCCAGTAGTTCAACGGGAGGGGCTAGGGACTACACCTTC
NA NA 16 TRBJ1-3 TRBV13 CASSFYQGLSGNTIYF TGTGCCAGCAGCTTTTATCAGGGACTCTCTGGAAACACCATATATTTT
TRBD2 once 15 TRBJ2-7 TRBV5-8 CASSLGLAGAYEQYF TGTGCCAGCAGCTTGGGACTAGCGGGAGCCTACGAGCAGTACTTC
NA NA 13 TRBJ2-5 TRBV3-1/TRBV3-2 CASLSQGVETQYF TGTGCCAGCTTATCACAGGGTGTCGAGACCCAGTACTTC
NA NA 13 TRBJ1-2 TRBV27 CASSFRLGGGYTF TGTGCCAGCAGTTTTCGCTTAGGCGGAGGCTACACCTTC
NA NA 13 TRBJ1-1 TRBV10-1 CASQDELNTEAFF TGCGCCAGCCAGGATGAACTGAACACTGAAGCTTTCTTT
NA NA 14 TRBJ1-2 TRBV11-2 CASSPLGQFYGYTF TGTGCCAGCAGTCCTCTCGGACAGTTTTATGGCTACACCTTC
NA NA 14 TRBJ2-1 TRBV9 CASSPQVGANEQFF TGTGCCAGCAGCCCGCAGGTCGGCGCCAATGAGCAGTTCTTC
NA NA 14 TRBJ1-1 TRBV19 CASSIGGGYTEAFF TGTGCCAGTAGTATTGGGGGCGGTTACACTGAAGCTTTCTTT
TRBD2 NA 15 TRBJ2-5 TRBV5-1 CASFPSGRIGETQYF TGCGCCAGCTTCCCTAGCGGGAGAATAGGGGAGACCCAGTACTTC
NA NA 12 TRBJ2-1 TRBV11-2 CASSLDQYIPFF TGTGCCAGCAGCTTAGATCAGTACATACCGTTCTTC
TRBD1 NA 14 TRBJ1-2 TRBV6-5 CASNPRGQNYGYTF TGTGCCAGCAACCCGAGGGGGCAAAACTATGGCTACACCTTC
TRBD1 NA 13 TRBJ1-2 TRBV6-4 CASSPDRNYGYTF TGTGCCAGCTCCCCGGACAGGAACTATGGCTACACCTTC
NA NA 15 TRBJ1-2 TRBV6-5 CASSLQAPPDYGYTF TGTGCCAGCAGTCTACAAGCGCCTCCCGACTATGGCTACACCTTC
NA NA 14 TRBJ2-2 TRBV7-3 CASSFSGVSGELFF TGTGCCAGCAGCTTTTCGGGAGTTAGCGGGGAGCTGTTTTTT
TRBD2 NA 15 TRBJ2-5 TRBV6-5 CASSGLAGIQETQYF TGTGCCAGCAGCGGACTAGCGGGTATCCAAGAGACCCAGTACTTC
TRBD2 NA 13 TRBJ2-7 TRBV14 CASSSGRVQEQYF TGTGCCAGCAGTAGCGGGAGGGTGCAGGAGCAGTACTTC
NA NA 14 TRBJ2-7 TRBV3-1/TRBV3-2 CASSQDEVKYEQYF TGTGCCAGCAGCCAAGATGAGGTAAAGTACGAGCAGTACTTC
TRBD1 NA 13 TRBJ1-1 TRBV9 CASSAGWDSEAFF TGTGCCAGCAGCGCTGGTTGGGACAGTGAAGCTTTCTTT
TRBD1 NA 13 TRBJ2-1 TRBV4-2 CASSRDRYNEQFF TGTGCCAGCAGCCGGGACAGATACAATGAGCAGTTCTTC
NA few 13 TRBJ1-5 TRBV7-2 CASSLQADQPQHF TGTGCCAGCAGCTTACAAGCGGATCAGCCCCAGCATTTT
TRBD1 NA 14 TRBJ1-5 TRBV5-8 CASSLGQGTQPQHF TGTGCCAGCAGCTTGGGACAGGGAACCCAGCCCCAGCATTTT
NA NA 13 TRBJ1-5 TRBV18 CASSPGVDQPQHF TGTGCCAGCTCACCCGGGGTAGATCAGCCCCAGCATTTT
TRBD1 NA 13 TRBJ1-5 TRBV30 CAWTGTEGQPQHF TGTGCCTGGACCGGGACAGAAGGTCAGCCCCAGCATTTT
NA NA 14 TRBJ1-3 TRBV28 CASSLPGTGNTIYF TGTGCCAGCAGTTTACCCGGGACAGGAAACACCATATATTTT